A single sample gave rise to the 15 T cell receptor beta chains below, sequenced in a study of shared clonotypes between healthy human individuals. In the naive CD8 group, cells lacked CD45RO and were positively selected for CCR7, so terminally differentiated effector memory CD45RA+ cells were left out. The method was immunoSEQ multiplex PCR; TCRdb's version includes in-frame clones alone and lacks a portion of them. There are roughly 550,000 clones in the sample; less than 97% occur only once, and around 0.11% lies in the top ten. The sequenced material came from naive CD8+ T cells sorted from blood. The receptors shown here come from a woman aged 30 to 39 in good health.

CDR3 protein: CASSGPGQSTEAFF. Here the CDR3 DNA reads TGTGCCAGCAGCGGGCCGGGACAGTCCACTGAAGCTTTCTTT. This chain uses TRBV5-6 with TRBJ1-1; 7 positions match TRBD1. The germline V gene encodes CDR1 SGHDT and CDR2 YYEEEE. This CDR3 region has 14 residues. V was clipped by 4 bases and J by 4 bases; unmatched bases: 7.

V and J are TRBV4-2 and TRBJ1-5, with TRBD1 matching over 9 bases. Germline V gene sequence: CDR1 LGHNA, CDR2 YNFKEQ. The CDR3 is 17 residues long. V shed 0 bases, J shed 2 bases, and the junction held 5 bases outside the gene matches. DNA for the CDR3: TGTGCCAGCAGCCAAGAACAGGGGGCAGAGGGCAATCAGCCCCAGCATTTT. Residues: CASSQEQGAEGNQPQHF.

This clone was observed once. The gene calls are TRBV9 and TRBJ2-5, with 9 bases identical to TRBD2. The V segment lost 0 bases and the J segment 4 bases; nucleotides outside the gene matches: 4. The CDR3 sequence is 15 residues long. CDR1 is SGDLS, CDR2 YYNGEE, per germline. The CDR3 DNA sequence: TGTGCCAGCAGCGTAGAGGGTAGCGGGAGAGAGACCCAGTACTTC. It translates to CASSVEGSGRETQYF.

The V call is TRBV19, the J call TRBJ2-1; the D is unclear. Trimming left V 5 bases short and J 7 bases short, with 12 bases between. Germline-derived CDR1 and CDR2 are LNHDA and SQIVND (reference sequence). The length of the CDR3 is 13 residues. The CDR3 is CASSGVAGNEQFF. The CDR3, as DNA: TGTGCCAGTAGTGGAGTAGCCGGTAATGAGCAGTTCTTC.

The rearrangement joins TRBV4-2 to TRBJ2-1; D not resolved. The ends were cut back, 2 bases at V and 1 base at J, with 6 bases in the middle. Looked up from germline, CDR1 is LGHNA and CDR2 is YNFKEQ. This CDR3 is built from 14 residues. The DNA of the CDR3 is TGTGCCAGCAGCCAAATCGGATCCTACAATGAGCAGTTCTTC. It encodes CASSQIGSYNEQFF.

This sequence joins TRBV5-1 and TRBJ1-1; no definite D call. In germline, CDR1 is SGHRS, CDR2 YFSETQ. CDR3 length: 15 residues. V was clipped by 2 bases and J by 6 bases, with 17 bases between them. In DNA form, the CDR3 reads TGCGCCAGCAGCTTCACGAGTCCCCAGGACCCTGAAGCTTTCTTT. As protein: CASSFTSPQDPEAFF.

This rearrangement joins TRBV7-3 to TRBJ2-5, with TRBD2 matching over 7 bases. The CDR3 is 16 amino acids. From germline, CDR1 is SGHTA and CDR2 FQGTGA. The J segment lost 2 bases and the V segment lost 5 bases, leaving 11 bases of the junction unmatched. The CDR3 loop is CASSPSGVAQQETQYF. The DNA for the CDR3 is TGTGCCAGCAGCCCCAGCGGGGTAGCGCAACAAGAGACCCAGTACTTC.

The chain couples TRBV28 to TRBJ1-1; D may be TRBD1 (5 bases). Germline-derived CDR1 and CDR2 are MDHEN and SYDVKM. The CDR3 has 13 amino acids. V was cut by 5 bases and J by 4 bases, with 11 bases left in between. CDR3 sequence (DNA): TGTGCCAGCAGTCAGGACACTGGCACTGAAGCTTTCTTT. Amino acid sequence: CASSQDTGTEAFF.

This chain uses TRBV7-7 with TRBJ2-1; the D call may be TRBD1 or TRBD2 (6 bases each). There are 13 residues in the CDR3. The germline gives CDR1 SSHAT, CDR2 FNYEAQ (reference sequence). The V gene lost 0 bases and the J gene lost 8 bases, with 8 bases spanning the gap. In nucleotides, the CDR3 is TGTGCCAGCAGCTTAGCCGGGGGCTATGAGCAGTTCTTC. Translated, it gives CASSLAGGYEQFF.

The gene calls are TRBV7-6 and TRBJ2-1, with 8 bases aligning to TRBD2. The CDR3 runs 14 residues. CDR1 SGHVS and CDR2 FNYEAQ come from the germline V gene. The V and J ends lost 0 bases and 6 bases, in that order; junction bases with no gene match: 1. CDR3: CASSLALAANEQFF. As DNA, the CDR3 is TGTGCCAGCAGCTTAGCACTAGCGGCCAATGAGCAGTTCTTC. The full variable domain, with the rest looked up from reference TRBV7-6 and TRBJ2-1, is GAGVSQSPRYKVTKRGQDVALRCDPISGHVSLYWYRQALGQGPEFLTYFNYEAQQDKSGLPNDRFSAERPEGSISTLTIQRTEQRDSAMYRCASSLALAANEQFFGPGTRLTVL.

The chain has TRBV30 and TRBJ2-7, with TRBD1 matching 7 bases. The CDR3 consists of 15 residues. Germline V gene data show CDR1 as GTSNPN and CDR2 as SVGIG (reference sequence). The J segment lost 3 bases and the V segment lost 3 bases, leaving 11 bases of the junction unmatched. CDR3 in amino acids: CAWRRRDRASYEQYF. The CDR3 region has the DNA TGTGCCTGGAGACGCCGGGACAGAGCCAGCTACGAGCAGTACTTC.

J is TRBJ2-3 and V is TRBV27, with D uncertain. Germline lookup yields CDR1 MNHEY and CDR2 SMNVEV (reference sequence). CDR3 length: 14 residues. The germline V and J ends were trimmed by 0 bases and 0 bases, with 4 bases remaining between them. The CDR3 spells CASSLSTSTDTQYF. CDR3 DNA: TGTGCCAGCAGTTTATCGACTAGCACAGATACGCAGTATTTT.

This sequence joins TRBV6-1 and TRBJ1-3; D is undetermined. The V gene lost 1 base and the J gene lost 0 bases, with 7 bases spanning the gap. The CDR3 runs 15 residues. Germline V gene sequence: CDR1 MNHNS, CDR2 SASEGT. The CDR3 sequence: CASSEVLVSGNTIYF. DNA of the CDR3: TGTGCCAGCAGTGAAGTGTTGGTCTCTGGAAACACCATATATTTT.

V is TRBV2 and J is TRBJ2-3; perhaps TRBD2 as D (6 bases). The CDR3 has 16 amino acids. V lost 3 bases and J lost 0, with 13 bases in between. Germline CDR1 is SNHLY and CDR2 is FYNNEI. The CDR3 protein is CASSDGRETSTDTQYF. The CDR3 nucleotides read TGTGCCAGCAGTGATGGGCGGGAAACTAGCACAGATACGCAGTATTTT.

In DNA, the CDR3 is TGTGCCAGCAGTGACATTTACTATGGCTACACCTTC. It is translated as CASSDIYYGYTF. The chain recombines TRBV28 with TRBJ1-2; D not resolved. There are 12 residues in the CDR3. Germline CDR1 reads MDHEN; CDR2 reads SYDVKM. With 5 bases removed from V and 3 bases from J, the gap between germline ends came to 7 bases.